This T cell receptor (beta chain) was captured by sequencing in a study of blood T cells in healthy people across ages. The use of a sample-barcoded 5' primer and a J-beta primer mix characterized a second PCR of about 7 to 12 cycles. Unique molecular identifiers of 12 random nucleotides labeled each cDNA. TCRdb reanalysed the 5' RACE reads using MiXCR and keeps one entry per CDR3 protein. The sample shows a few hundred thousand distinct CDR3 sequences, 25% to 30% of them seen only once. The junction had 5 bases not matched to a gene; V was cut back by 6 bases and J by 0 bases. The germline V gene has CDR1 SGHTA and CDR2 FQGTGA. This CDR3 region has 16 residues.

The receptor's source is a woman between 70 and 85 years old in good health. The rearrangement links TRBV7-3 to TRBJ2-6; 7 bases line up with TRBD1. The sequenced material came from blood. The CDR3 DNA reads TGTGCCAGCAGTATGGACAGGATCTCTGGGGCCAACGTCCTGACTTTC. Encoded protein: CASSMDRISGANVLTF. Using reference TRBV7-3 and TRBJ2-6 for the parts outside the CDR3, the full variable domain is GAGVSQTPSNKVTEKGKYVELRCDPISGHTALYWYRQSLGQGPEFLIYFQGTGAADDSGLPNDRFFAVRPEGSVSTLKIQRTERGDSAVYLCASSMDRISGANVLTFGAGSRLTVL.